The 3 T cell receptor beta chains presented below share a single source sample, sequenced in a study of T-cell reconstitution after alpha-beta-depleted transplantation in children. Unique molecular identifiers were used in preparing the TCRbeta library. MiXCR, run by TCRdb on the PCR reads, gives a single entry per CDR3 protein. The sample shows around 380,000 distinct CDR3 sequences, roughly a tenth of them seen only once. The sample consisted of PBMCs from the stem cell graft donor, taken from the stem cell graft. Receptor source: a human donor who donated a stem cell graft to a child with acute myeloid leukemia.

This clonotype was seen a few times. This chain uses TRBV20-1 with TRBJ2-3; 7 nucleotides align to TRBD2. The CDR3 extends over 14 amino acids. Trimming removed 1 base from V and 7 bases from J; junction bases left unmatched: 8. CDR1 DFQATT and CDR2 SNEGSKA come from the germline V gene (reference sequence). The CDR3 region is CSARGGGLVNTQYF. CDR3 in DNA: TGCAGTGCTAGAGGGGGCGGACTAGTGAATACGCAGTATTTT.

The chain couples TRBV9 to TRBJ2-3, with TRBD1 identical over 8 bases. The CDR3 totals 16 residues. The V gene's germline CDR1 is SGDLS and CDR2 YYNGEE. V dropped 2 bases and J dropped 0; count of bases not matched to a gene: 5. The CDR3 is CASSVWDRQSTDTQYF. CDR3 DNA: TGTGCCAGCAGCGTCTGGGACAGGCAAAGCACAGATACGCAGTATTTT.

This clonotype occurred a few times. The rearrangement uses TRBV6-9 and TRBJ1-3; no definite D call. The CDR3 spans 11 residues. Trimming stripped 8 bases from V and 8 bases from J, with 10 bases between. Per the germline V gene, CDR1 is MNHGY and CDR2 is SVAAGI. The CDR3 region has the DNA TGTGCCAGCTTCCGGTCCGACACCATATATTTT. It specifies CASFRSDTIYF.